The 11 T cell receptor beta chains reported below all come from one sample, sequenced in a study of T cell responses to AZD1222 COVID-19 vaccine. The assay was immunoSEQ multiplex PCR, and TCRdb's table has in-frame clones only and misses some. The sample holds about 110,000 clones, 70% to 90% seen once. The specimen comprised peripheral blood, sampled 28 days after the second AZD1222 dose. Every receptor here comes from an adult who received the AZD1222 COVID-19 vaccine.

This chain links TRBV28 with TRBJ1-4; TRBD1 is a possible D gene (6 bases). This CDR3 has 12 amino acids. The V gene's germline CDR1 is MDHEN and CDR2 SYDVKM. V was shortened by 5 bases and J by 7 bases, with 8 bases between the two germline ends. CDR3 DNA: TGTGCCAGCAGTAACAGGGTTGAAAAACTGTTTTTT. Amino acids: CASSNRVEKLFF.

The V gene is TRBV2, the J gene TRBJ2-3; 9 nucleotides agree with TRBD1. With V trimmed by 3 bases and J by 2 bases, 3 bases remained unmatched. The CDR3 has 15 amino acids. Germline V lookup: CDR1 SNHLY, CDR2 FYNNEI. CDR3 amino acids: CASSETGGTTDTQYF. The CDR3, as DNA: TGTGCCAGCAGTGAGACAGGGGGGACCACAGATACGCAGTATTTT.

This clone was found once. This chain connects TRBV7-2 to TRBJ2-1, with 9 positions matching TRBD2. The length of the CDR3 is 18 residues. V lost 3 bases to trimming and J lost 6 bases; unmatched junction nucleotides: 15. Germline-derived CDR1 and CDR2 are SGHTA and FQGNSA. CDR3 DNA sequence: TGTGCCAGCAGCTTGACACTAACAACTAGCGGGTTACTCAATGAGCAGTTCTTC. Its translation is CASSLTLTTSGLLNEQFF.

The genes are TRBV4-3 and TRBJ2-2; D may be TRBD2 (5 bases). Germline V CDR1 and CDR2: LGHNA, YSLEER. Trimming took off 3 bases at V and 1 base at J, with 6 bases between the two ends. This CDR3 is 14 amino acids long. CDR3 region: CASSQTMNTGELFF. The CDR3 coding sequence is TGCGCCAGCAGCCAGACTATGAACACCGGGGAGCTGTTTTTT.

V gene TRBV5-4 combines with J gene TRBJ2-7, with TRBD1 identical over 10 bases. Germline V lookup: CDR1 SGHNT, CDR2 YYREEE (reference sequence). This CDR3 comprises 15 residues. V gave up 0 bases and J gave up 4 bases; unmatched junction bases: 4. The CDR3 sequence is CASSLAWDRGYEQYF. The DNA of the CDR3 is TGTGCCAGCAGCTTGGCGTGGGACAGGGGTTACGAGCAGTACTTC.

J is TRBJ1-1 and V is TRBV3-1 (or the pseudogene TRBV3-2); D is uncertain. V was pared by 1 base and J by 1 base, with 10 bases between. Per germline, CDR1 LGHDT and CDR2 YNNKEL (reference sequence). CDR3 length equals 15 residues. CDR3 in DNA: TGTGCCAGCAGCCAAGGGAGGTCGCGGAACACTGAAGCTTTCTTT. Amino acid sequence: CASSQGRSRNTEAFF.

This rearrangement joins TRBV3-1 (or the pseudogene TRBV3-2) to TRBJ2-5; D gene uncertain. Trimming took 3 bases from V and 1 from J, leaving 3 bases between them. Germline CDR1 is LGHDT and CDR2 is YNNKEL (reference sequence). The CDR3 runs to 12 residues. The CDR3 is CASSQLQETQYF. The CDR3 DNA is TGTGCCAGCAGCCAGCTCCAAGAGACCCAGTACTTC.

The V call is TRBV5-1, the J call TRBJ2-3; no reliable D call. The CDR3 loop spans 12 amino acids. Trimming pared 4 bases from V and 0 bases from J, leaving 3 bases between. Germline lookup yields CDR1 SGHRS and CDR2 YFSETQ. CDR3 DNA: TGCGCCAGCAGCACTAGCACAGATACGCAGTATTTT. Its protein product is CASSTSTDTQYF.

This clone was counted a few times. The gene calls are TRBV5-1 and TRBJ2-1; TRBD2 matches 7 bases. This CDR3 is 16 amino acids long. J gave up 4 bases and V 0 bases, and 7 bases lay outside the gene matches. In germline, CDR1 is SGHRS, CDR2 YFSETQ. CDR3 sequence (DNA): TGCGCCAGCAGCTTGGAACTGACGGGAGGATACAATGAGCAGTTCTTC. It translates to CASSLELTGGYNEQFF.

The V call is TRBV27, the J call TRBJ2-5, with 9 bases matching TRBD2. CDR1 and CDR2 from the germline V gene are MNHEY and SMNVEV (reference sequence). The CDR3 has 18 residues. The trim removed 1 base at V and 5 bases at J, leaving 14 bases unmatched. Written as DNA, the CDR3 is TGTGCCAGCAGTTTATGCGGTTGGGGGCGGGAGGGCGAGGAGACCCAGTACTTC. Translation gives CASSLCGWGREGEETQYF.

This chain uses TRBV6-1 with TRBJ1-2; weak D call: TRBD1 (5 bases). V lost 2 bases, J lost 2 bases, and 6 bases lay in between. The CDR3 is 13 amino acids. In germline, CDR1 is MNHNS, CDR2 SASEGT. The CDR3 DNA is TGTGCCAGCAGTGAACGGGACAACTATGGCTACACCTTC. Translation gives CASSERDNYGYTF.